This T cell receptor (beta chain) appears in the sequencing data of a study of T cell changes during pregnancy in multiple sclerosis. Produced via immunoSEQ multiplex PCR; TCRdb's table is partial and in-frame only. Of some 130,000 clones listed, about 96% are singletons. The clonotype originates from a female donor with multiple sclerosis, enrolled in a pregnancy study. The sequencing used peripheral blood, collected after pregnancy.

CDR3 sequence reads: CATKWTSGIDTQYF. CDR3 DNA: TGTGCCACCAAGTGGACTAGCGGGATAGATACGCAGTATTTT. The chain is built from TRBV28 and TRBJ2-3; 12 bases agree with TRBD2. Germline V CDR1 and CDR2: MDHEN, SYDVKM. Losses at the gene ends were 10 bases for V and 5 bases for J; bases not matched to a gene: 7. This CDR3 has 14 residues.